This T cell receptor beta chain was sequenced in a study of T cells in women clearing cervical HPV infection. Remarks on this clone: The CDR3 extends 3 residues past the end of the read, so its final part is completed from the germline J gene.

immunoSEQ multiplex PCR used an average of roughly 1,100 ng genomic DNA. Clones were read by immunoSEQ multiplex PCR, and TCRdb kept only the in-frame ones, dropping some. The sample's table shows tens of thousands of clones. CDR1 SNHLY and CDR2 FYNNEI come from the germline V gene. CDR3 size: 17 residues. V was pared by 2 bases and J by 4 bases, with 10 bases of the junction left unmatched. The source is a woman between 18 and 69 years old with a cervical HPV16 infection that either progressed to CIN3+ or cleared (not recorded which). What was sequenced was blood buffy coat. This sequence joins TRBV2 and TRBJ2-5, with 10 nucleotides matching TRBD2. The CDR3 loop is CASSESFSGRRGETQYF. CDR3 DNA, as far as it was read: TGTGCCAGCAGTGAAAGTTTTAGCGGGAGGAGGGGAGAGACC.